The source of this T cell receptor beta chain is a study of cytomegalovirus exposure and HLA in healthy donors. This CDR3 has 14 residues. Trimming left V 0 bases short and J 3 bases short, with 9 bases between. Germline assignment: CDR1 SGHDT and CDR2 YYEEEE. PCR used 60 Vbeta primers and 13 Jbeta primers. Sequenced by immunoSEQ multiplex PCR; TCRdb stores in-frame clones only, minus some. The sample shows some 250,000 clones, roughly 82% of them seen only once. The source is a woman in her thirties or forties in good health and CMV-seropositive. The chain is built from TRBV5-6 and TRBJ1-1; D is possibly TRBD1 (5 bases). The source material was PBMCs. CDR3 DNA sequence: TGTGCCAGCAGCTTGGTGGGGGGGGACACTGAAGCTTTCTTT. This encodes CASSLVGGDTEAFF. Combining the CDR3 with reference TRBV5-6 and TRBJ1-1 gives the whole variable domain DAGVTQSPTHLIKTRGQQVTLRCSPKSGHDTVSWYQQALGQGPQFIFQYYEEEERQRGNFPDRFSGHQFPNYSSELNVNALLLGDSALYLCASSLVGGDTEAFFGQGTRLTVV.